In this sample, the clone carrying this T cell receptor (beta chain) turned up many times. A diagnosis was made from clinical symptoms together with serum thyroxine, TRAb, thyroid ultrasound and orbital computed tomography. Amplified material comprised TCR beta CDR3 regions derived from RNA transcripts. An opening RT-PCR round employed HTBI primers and preceded a second-round multiplex PCR. MiXCR, applied by TCRdb to the multiplex PCR reads, yields one record per CDR3 protein. The table lists around 1,200,000 distinct CDR3 sequences, 35% to 40% of them singletons. The V and J ends lost 1 base and 4 bases respectively, with 14 bases between them. Looked up from germline, CDR1 is DFQATT and CDR2 is SNEGSKA (reference sequence). CDR3 size: 14 residues. The data belong to a study of Graves' ophthalmopathy and Graves' hyperthyroidism.

The material sequenced was peripheral blood or thyroid tissue (not recorded which). The rearrangement joins TRBV20-1 to TRBJ2-7; D unresolved. The sequence came from an adult man with Graves' hyperthyroidism. CDR3 region: CSARVPTNLYEQYF. CDR3 nucleotides: TGCAGTGCTAGAGTCCCAACTAACTTGTACGAGCAGTACTTC.